These 5 T cell receptor beta chains were sequenced from one sample in a study of blood T cell repertoires in COVID-19 (dated by TCRdb to the early 2020s). Libraries were built with the immunoSEQ multiplex PCR assay. TCRdb took this table from immuneACCESS and kept in-frame rearrangements with V and J called. Such tables lack part of the clones; where checked against another copy, unresolved V genes explain under half of the gap, and the rest is unexplained. Here the sample has just over 35,000 clones; about 81% occur a single time. 42% of the sample is in the top ten clones. Sequenced sample: peripheral blood. Every receptor here comes from a human donor in a cohort sampled during active or convalescent COVID-19. The donor label of this sample is uncertain.

This clone was counted ten times or more. The chain joins TRBV18 to TRBJ2-1; no reliable D call. Trimming stripped 3 bases from V and 2 bases from J, with 5 bases between. Germline V gene sequence: CDR1 KGHSH, CDR2 LQKENI. This CDR3 is 13 amino acids long. CDR3 region: CASSPIPYNEQFF. In nucleotides, the CDR3 is TGTGCCAGCTCACCCATCCCCTACAATGAGCAGTTCTTC. Supplemented by reference TRBV18 and TRBJ2-1, the full variable domain reads NAGVMQNPRHLVRRRGQEARLRCSPMKGHSHVYWYRQLPEEGLKFMVYLQKENIIDESGMPKERFSAEFPKEGPSILRIQQVVRGDSAAYFCASSPIPYNEQFFGPGTRLTVL.

This chain connects TRBV25-1 to TRBJ2-7; TRBD2 is a possible D gene (6 bases). This CDR3 spans 15 amino acids. The ends were cut back, 0 bases at V and 6 bases at J, with 15 bases in the middle. The V gene's germline CDR1 is MGHDK and CDR2 SYGVNS. CDR3 DNA: TGTGCCAGCAGTGAATATGGCGGGACCCCCCGCGAGCAGTACTTC. Translation gives CASSEYGGTPREQYF.

This clone was seen a handful of times. At one end, the junction sequence differs from germline, possibly due to a read error. The J gene is TRBJ2-3, the V gene TRBV7-7, with 7 bases identical to TRBD1. Per the germline V gene, CDR1 is SSHAT and CDR2 is FNYEAQ (reference sequence). The CDR3 has 15 residues. CDR3 sequence (DNA): TGTGCTAGCAGCTCCCAGGGGGTTAGCACAGATACGCAGTATTTT. Protein product: CASSSQGVSTDTQYF.

The J gene is TRBJ2-5, the V gene TRBV25-1; 9 positions match TRBD2. CDR3 length equals 13 residues. Germline values: CDR1 MGHDK, CDR2 SYGVNS. J lost 3 bases, V lost 8 bases, and 4 bases had no gene match. CDR3 sequence: CASGASGKETQYF. The CDR3 nucleotides read TGTGCCAGCGGAGCTAGCGGGAAAGAGACCCAGTACTTC.

The chain links TRBV19 to TRBJ2-7; 9 bases align to TRBD1. This CDR3 has 15 residues. Germline V gives CDR1 LNHDA, CDR2 SQIVND (reference sequence). J lost 6 bases, V lost 6 bases, and 12 bases had no gene match. The CDR3 sequence: CASSSAPGQGSEQYF. The CDR3 DNA follows: TGTGCCAGTAGCTCAGCGCCGGGACAGGGCAGCGAGCAGTACTTC. Looking up the rest from reference TRBV19 and TRBJ2-7 gives the full variable domain: DGGITQSPKYLFRKEGQNVTLSCEQNLNHDAMYWYRQDPGQGLRLIYYSQIVNDFQKGDIAEGYSVSREKKESFPLTVTSAQKNPTAFYLCASSSAPGQGSEQYFGPGTRLTVT.